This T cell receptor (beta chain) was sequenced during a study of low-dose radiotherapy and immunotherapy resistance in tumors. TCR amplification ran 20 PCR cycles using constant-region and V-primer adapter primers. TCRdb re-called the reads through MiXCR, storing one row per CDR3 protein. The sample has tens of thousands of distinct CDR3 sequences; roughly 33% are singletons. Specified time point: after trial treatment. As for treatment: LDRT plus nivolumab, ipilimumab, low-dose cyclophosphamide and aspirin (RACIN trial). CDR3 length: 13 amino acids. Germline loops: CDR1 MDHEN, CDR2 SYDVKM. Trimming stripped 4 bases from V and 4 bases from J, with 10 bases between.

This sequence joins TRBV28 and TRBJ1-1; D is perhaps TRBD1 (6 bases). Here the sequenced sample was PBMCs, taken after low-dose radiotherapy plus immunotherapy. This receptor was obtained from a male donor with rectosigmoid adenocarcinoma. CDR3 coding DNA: TGTGCCAGCAGTTCGCACAGGGCCACTGAAGCTTTCTTT. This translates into CASSSHRATEAFF.